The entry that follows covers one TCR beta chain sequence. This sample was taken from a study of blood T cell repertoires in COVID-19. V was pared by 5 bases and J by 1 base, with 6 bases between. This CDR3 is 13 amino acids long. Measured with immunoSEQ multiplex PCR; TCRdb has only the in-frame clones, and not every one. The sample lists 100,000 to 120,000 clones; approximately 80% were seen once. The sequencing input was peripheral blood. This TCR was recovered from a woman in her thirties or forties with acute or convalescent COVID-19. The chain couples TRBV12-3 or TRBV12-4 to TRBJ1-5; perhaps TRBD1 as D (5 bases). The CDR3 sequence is CASSGGSNQPQHF. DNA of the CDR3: TGTGCCAGCAGTGGGGGGAGCAATCAGCCCCAGCATTTT.